This T cell receptor beta chain emerged from a study of CD8+ T cells in alopecia areata. About the study: It was oral tofacitinib, at 5 to 10 mg twice daily, that treated patients received. Treatment with tofacitinib (6 to 18 months) was followed by 6 months off drug.

CDR3 length equals 15 residues. Germline CDR1 and CDR2: SGHTA and FQGNSA. V was trimmed by 2 bases and J by 5 bases, leaving 16 bases between them. TCR sequencing used cDNA made by reverse transcription of extracted RNA. Data came from immunoSEQ multiplex PCR; TCRdb stores just in-frame clones and leaves some out. The table records about 180,000 clones, less than 70% of them present only once. By share, this clone counts as medium-sized. What it binds is unknown. Study observations and caveats: Lesional scalp, notably in alopecia totalis/universalis, had clonality above that of normal scalp. Many expanded lesional clones remained in scalp and blood on tofacitinib.

Treatment indicated: oral pan-JAK inhibitor, 5-10 mg twice daily. The clonotype originates from a human donor with alopecia areata. The sequencing used CD8+ T cells sorted from blood, collected at week 24, from a patient treated with tofacitinib. The chain recombines TRBV7-2 with TRBJ2-7; D may be TRBD2 (5 bases). The CDR3: CASSLYGEDWDEQYF. CDR3 sequence (DNA): TGTGCCAGCAGCTTATACGGGGAAGATTGGGACGAGCAGTACTTC. The entire variable domain, with the rest obtained from reference TRBV7-2 and TRBJ2-7, is as follows: GAGVSQSPSNKVTEKGKDVELRCDPISGHTALYWYRQSLGQGLEFLIYFQGNSAPDKSGLPSDRFSAERTGGSVSTLTIQRTQQEDSAVYLCASSLYGEDWDEQYFGPGTRLTVT.